The present TCR beta chain was sequenced within a study of shared clonotypes between healthy human individuals (dated by TCRdb to about 2020). For context, the study as a whole: Three men and a couple of women, aged 18 to 49 years, made up the cohort. For each donor, CD4 naive and CD4 memory were each given three plates, CD8 naive was given two plates, and CD8 memory was given one plate. Blood TCR repertoires of about 5 healthy adults were deeply sequenced to estimate repertoire size and the extent of clonotype sharing between individuals. Libraries were prepared and TCR repertoires were sequenced by different laboratories using diverse techniques, in order to increase sequencing depth and limit assay-specific biases. Between about 0.94 and 10 billion PBMCs per donor were obtained by leukapheresis.

The donors were healthy, HIV-negative adults with no recently reported acute infections or vaccinations. Only Caucasian adults living in Nashville, Tennessee, USA were represented among the donors. Magnetic negative selection was used to enrich CD4+ T cells, after which naive cells were positively selected on CD45RA and the negative fraction became the memory subset. Blood was collected by leukapheresis, and PBMCs were isolated by Ficoll-Histopaque density gradient centrifugation and then cryopreserved in liquid nitrogen vapor phase. Analytical flow cytometry was used to check the purity and quantity of each magnetically sorted T cell population. Genomic DNA was isolated from every sorted fraction and measured by UV absorbance on a Nanodrop 2000c. Using the deep immunoSEQ assay, TCR CDR3 regions were amplified from genomic DNA by multiplex PCR. Extracted genomic DNA from each cell subset was spread evenly across all wells of several immunoSEQ 96-well plates, with each plate serving as a replicate. For sorted subsets, around 200 ng genomic DNA, equal to approximately 30,000 T cell genomes, was loaded into each replicate PCR. Purified libraries were quantified with a Qubit 3.0 fluorometer, sized on a Bioanalyzer 2100, and re-quantified with the KAPA Library Quantification kit. Every immunoSEQ 96-well plate was sequenced on a dedicated single-read 150-cycle Illumina NextSeq 550 flow cell. Processing in the source paper ran as follows. Because only junctional sequences without quality scores were contained in the immunoSEQ output, filtering matching that applied to full-length reads could not be performed. Sequences were annotated with PyIR, a Python wrapper for IgBLAST v1.9, using IMGT germline references to assign V/J genes and CDR3. Reads were removed for weak V/J assignments (E-value above 1e-6), missing CDR3, stop codons, out-of-frame junctions, or ambiguous translated residues. V3J clonotypes were defined as sequences sharing the same inferred V gene, J gene, and CDR3 amino acid sequence. The percentage overlap between two repertoires was calculated by dividing the number of shared unique clonotypes by the size of the smaller repertoire. Three approaches were used to assess repertoire richness: RTK rarefaction, the Chao1 estimator, and Recon v2.1 estimates of unobserved clonotypes. Generation probabilities were computed with OLGA for all TCRbeta clonotypes obtained by the gDNA method from four donors. TCRdb took over this immuneACCESS table, retaining in-frame rearrangements with V and J assigned. Such tables are incomplete; in checked studies, under half of the missing clones stem from an unresolved V gene, and the remainder is unexplained. Clone size and the V and J calls come from that table; the DNA yielded D and trimming. The sample table lists around 1.1 million clones, about 80% of them with a count of one. The ten most abundant clones make up around 0.6% of the sample.

Relative to germline, V is 2 bases shorter and J is 3 bases shorter, with 14 bases between their ends. The CDR3 runs 15 amino acids, cysteine and phenylalanine included. The sequence is cut down to CDR3 DNA, 45 bases in frame from base 1. The CDR1 and CDR2 encoded by the germline V gene are MDHEN and SYDVKM. Regarding this clone: It has no known antigen specificity. There are no base qualities to consult, and no much larger clone falls within one base.

General findings and caveats noted by the study authors: The genetic and exposure-history diversity represented was limited by the small number of donors. Higher generation probabilities were observed for clonotypes shared by all four sorted-subset donors than for non-shared clonotypes. Rarefaction of sorted-subset datasets indicated incomplete sequencing despite the large sequencing depth. Sampling was limited to blood, and TCR repertoires in tissue likely differ from TCR repertoires in blood. Based on pairwise subsampling, the degree of clonotype sharing among donors was expected to be affected by sequencing depth. Roughly 5.2% of naive CD4, 3% to 3.5% of naive CD8, roughly 2.4% of memory CD4, and around 0.4% of memory CD8 clonotypes were shared across a few donors. Larger estimated clonotype richness was generally found for naive subsets than for memory subsets.

Recombination joined TRBV28 with TRBJ2-7, with an unclear D gene assignment. Sequenced: memory CD4+ T cells from PBMCs. In the paper's terms, the cell subset or site label means: CD45RA-negative fraction. The clonotype originates from a man between 18 and 35 years old in good health. Some clones in this sample may be carry-over from other donors' samples. The CDR3 here reads CASSLTARLFYEQYF. The sequence in DNA is TGTGCCAGCAGTTTAACGGCCAGACTCTTCTACGAGCAGTACTTC.